The rows below give T cell receptor beta chains drawn from one sample of a study of T cells after yellow fever vaccination. Using its own MiXCR run on the 5' RACE reads, TCRdb lists one record per CDR3 protein. Among 46,000 or so distinct CDR3 sequences listed, more than 6% were seen once. Sequencing was performed on PBMCs, either bulk or a sorted T-cell subset (CD4+, CD8+, memory, or dextramer-sorted; not recorded which), taken 45 days after the yellow fever booster vaccination. These receptors came from a man aged 25-45 years who received the YFV17D yellow fever vaccine. Both conserved end residues are part of each CDR3. A D gene is named only where the DNA matches it firmly. A row's size may be missing; if present it is once, few, many or a size class.

j_call: TRBJ2-7; d_call: .; v_call: TRBV27; clone_size: many; cdr3_aa: CASSSWTRGYEQYF; cdr3_nt: TGTGCCAGTTCGTCCTGGACGCGAGGCTACGAGCAGTACTTC
j_call: TRBJ1-1; d_call: .; v_call: TRBV7-8; clone_size: few; cdr3_aa: CASSSASGEAFF; cdr3_nt: TGTGCCAGCAGCTCGGCGAGCGGTGAAGCTTTCTTT
j_call: TRBJ1-5; d_call: .; v_call: TRBV20-1; clone_size: few; cdr3_aa: CSASAGFGNQPQHF; cdr3_nt: TGCAGTGCTAGCGCAGGGTTCGGCAATCAGCCCCAGCATTTT
j_call: TRBJ2-3; d_call: .; v_call: TRBV20-1; clone_size: many; cdr3_aa: CSASFLGTNTDTQYF; cdr3_nt: TGCAGTGCTAGTTTTCTCGGTACAAACACAGATACGCAGTATTTT
j_call: TRBJ2-5; d_call: .; v_call: TRBV20-1; clone_size: few; cdr3_aa: CSARGPAETQYF; cdr3_nt: TGCAGTGCTAGAGGACCTGCTGAGACCCAGTACTTC
j_call: TRBJ2-2; d_call: .; v_call: TRBV7-9; clone_size: medium-sized; cdr3_aa: CASSLNPNTGELFF; cdr3_nt: TGTGCCAGCAGCTTAAACCCGAACACCGGGGAGCTGTTTTTT
j_call: TRBJ1-3; d_call: .; v_call: TRBV5-1; clone_size: many; cdr3_aa: CASSLGGRNTIYF; cdr3_nt: TGCGCCAGCAGCTTGGGTGGCAGAAACACCATATATTTT
j_call: TRBJ2-7; d_call: .; v_call: TRBV3-1; clone_size: many; cdr3_aa: CASSQGSEQYF; cdr3_nt: TGTGCCAGCAGCCAAGGGTCGGAGCAGTACTTC
j_call: TRBJ2-1; d_call: .; v_call: TRBV20-1; clone_size: many; cdr3_aa: CSARDLDNEQFF; cdr3_nt: TGCAGTGCTAGGGATCTCGACAATGAGCAGTTCTTC
j_call: TRBJ1-1; d_call: .; v_call: TRBV25-1; clone_size: .; cdr3_aa: CASRSVEAFF; cdr3_nt: TGTGCCAGCAGGAGCGTTGAAGCTTTCTTT
j_call: TRBJ2-6; d_call: .; v_call: TRBV6-5; clone_size: many; cdr3_aa: CASSYSRGQPLSGANVLTF; cdr3_nt: TGTGCCAGCAGTTACTCGAGAGGGCAGCCCCTCTCTGGGGCCAACGTCCTGACTTTC
j_call: TRBJ2-6; d_call: TRBD1; v_call: TRBV12-3/TRBV12-4; clone_size: many; cdr3_aa: CASSFGQARANVLTF; cdr3_nt: TGTGCCAGCAGTTTCGGACAGGCAAGGGCCAACGTCCTGACTTTC
j_call: TRBJ2-2; d_call: .; v_call: TRBV12-3/TRBV12-4; clone_size: .; cdr3_aa: CASGRGGSTGELFF; cdr3_nt: TGTGCCAGCGGCCGTGGGGGGAGCACCGGGGAGCTGTTTTTT
j_call: TRBJ2-3; d_call: .; v_call: TRBV5-6; clone_size: many; cdr3_aa: CASSLSSADTQYF; cdr3_nt: TGTGCCAGCAGCTTAAGCAGTGCAGATACGCAGTATTTT
j_call: TRBJ2-1; d_call: .; v_call: TRBV14; clone_size: few; cdr3_aa: CASSRLNEQFF; cdr3_nt: TGTGCCAGCAGCCGACTTAATGAGCAGTTCTTC
j_call: TRBJ2-6; d_call: TRBD1; v_call: TRBV3-1; clone_size: medium-sized; cdr3_aa: CASSIQGQVELGANVLTF; cdr3_nt: TGTGCCAGCAGCATCCAAGGACAGGTAGAGCTCGGGGCCAACGTCCTGACTTTC
j_call: TRBJ2-1; d_call: TRBD2; v_call: TRBV6-2/TRBV6-3; clone_size: few; cdr3_aa: CASSYSTSGRAHNEQFF; cdr3_nt: TGTGCCAGCAGTTACTCGACTAGCGGGAGGGCCCACAATGAGCAGTTCTTC
j_call: TRBJ2-1; d_call: TRBD2; v_call: TRBV27; clone_size: many; cdr3_aa: CASGGLAGFTNEQFF; cdr3_nt: TGTGCCAGCGGGGGACTAGCGGGATTCACAAATGAGCAGTTCTTC
j_call: TRBJ2-7; d_call: TRBD2; v_call: TRBV5-6; clone_size: many; cdr3_aa: CASSLSALAGREQYF; cdr3_nt: TGTGCCAGCAGCTTGTCCGCGCTAGCGGGACGCGAGCAGTACTTC
j_call: TRBJ2-1; d_call: TRBD2; v_call: TRBV12-3/TRBV12-4; clone_size: many; cdr3_aa: CASSGRESYNEQFF; cdr3_nt: TGTGCCAGCAGTGGGAGGGAATCCTACAATGAGCAGTTCTTC
j_call: TRBJ2-3; d_call: .; v_call: TRBV5-1; clone_size: many; cdr3_aa: CASSSRGTSTDTQYF; cdr3_nt: TGCGCCAGCAGCTCCCGCGGAACTAGCACAGATACGCAGTATTTT
j_call: TRBJ1-1; d_call: .; v_call: TRBV11-3; clone_size: many; cdr3_aa: CASSLRGDTEAFF; cdr3_nt: TGTGCCAGCAGCTTAAGAGGGGACACTGAAGCTTTCTTT
j_call: TRBJ1-6; d_call: TRBD1; v_call: TRBV7-9; clone_size: many; cdr3_aa: CASSAQGATSPLHF; cdr3_nt: TGTGCCAGCAGCGCCCAGGGGGCTACTTCACCCCTCCACTTT
j_call: TRBJ2-5; d_call: TRBD2; v_call: TRBV27; clone_size: many; cdr3_aa: CASARDYIQETQYF; cdr3_nt: TGTGCCAGCGCCCGGGACTACATACAAGAGACCCAGTACTTC
j_call: TRBJ1-2; d_call: .; v_call: TRBV12-3/TRBV12-4; clone_size: many; cdr3_aa: CASSFSVRSGNGYTF; cdr3_nt: TGTGCCAGCAGTTTTTCCGTCCGGAGCGGTAATGGCTACACCTTC
j_call: TRBJ2-1; d_call: .; v_call: TRBV7-2; clone_size: many; cdr3_aa: CASSLGSWVEQFF; cdr3_nt: TGTGCCAGCAGCTTAGGGTCGTGGGTCGAGCAGTTCTTC
j_call: TRBJ1-5; d_call: .; v_call: TRBV6-5; clone_size: many; cdr3_aa: CASSKGDGYNQPQHF; cdr3_nt: TGTGCCAGCAGCAAAGGGGACGGTTACAATCAGCCCCAGCATTTT
j_call: TRBJ2-5; d_call: TRBD2; v_call: TRBV10-1; clone_size: many; cdr3_aa: CASSEAGGTRPQYF; cdr3_nt: TGCGCCAGCAGTGAAGCGGGAGGTACCAGGCCCCAGTACTTC
j_call: TRBJ2-7; d_call: TRBD1; v_call: TRBV7-2; clone_size: .; cdr3_aa: CASRIQGSVEQYF; cdr3_nt: TGTGCCAGCAGGATACAGGGGTCCGTCGAGCAGTACTTC
j_call: TRBJ2-2; d_call: .; v_call: TRBV2; clone_size: .; cdr3_aa: CASSEFKGVAGELFF; cdr3_nt: TGTGCCAGCAGTGAATTTAAGGGGGTTGCCGGGGAGCTGTTTTTT
j_call: TRBJ2-4; d_call: .; v_call: TRBV7-2; clone_size: many; cdr3_aa: CASSPEGVGKNIQYF; cdr3_nt: TGTGCCAGCAGCCCGGAGGGGGTCGGGAAAAACATTCAGTACTTC
j_call: TRBJ2-1; d_call: TRBD2; v_call: TRBV18; clone_size: many; cdr3_aa: CASSPAGRGRETEQFF; cdr3_nt: TGTGCCAGCTCACCAGCAGGTCGCGGGAGGGAAACTGAGCAGTTCTTC
j_call: TRBJ2-3; d_call: .; v_call: TRBV20-1; clone_size: many; cdr3_aa: CSAPLPPVQEQYF; cdr3_nt: TGCAGTGCTCCTCTCCCCCCGGTTCAGGAGCAGTATTTT
j_call: TRBJ2-1; d_call: TRBD2; v_call: TRBV12-3/TRBV12-4; clone_size: .; cdr3_aa: CASSLSLAVPEQFF; cdr3_nt: TGTGCCAGCAGTTTAAGTCTAGCGGTACCTGAGCAGTTCTTC
j_call: TRBJ2-7; d_call: .; v_call: TRBV28; clone_size: many; cdr3_aa: CASFSSSQGGLLQYF; cdr3_nt: TGTGCCAGCTTTTCGTCGTCACAGGGAGGGTTGTTGCAGTACTTC
j_call: TRBJ2-2; d_call: TRBD2; v_call: TRBV20-1; clone_size: many; cdr3_aa: CSAGLAGSSNTGELFF; cdr3_nt: TGCAGTGCGGGACTAGCGGGATCCTCGAACACCGGGGAGCTGTTTTTT
j_call: TRBJ2-7; d_call: .; v_call: TRBV29-1; clone_size: few; cdr3_aa: CSGGGSSYEQYF; cdr3_nt: TGCAGCGGCGGCGGAAGCTCCTACGAGCAGTACTTC
j_call: TRBJ1-6; d_call: .; v_call: TRBV19; clone_size: .; cdr3_aa: CASSLRGPSANSPLHF; cdr3_nt: TGTGCCAGTAGTCTGCGGGGACCCAGCGCAAATTCACCCCTCCACTTT
j_call: TRBJ2-5; d_call: .; v_call: TRBV10-2; clone_size: .; cdr3_aa: CASSEYLGQGKTQYF; cdr3_nt: TGCGCCAGCAGTGAGTACCTGGGTCAGGGAAAGACCCAGTACTTC
j_call: TRBJ2-5; d_call: .; v_call: TRBV10-3; clone_size: many; cdr3_aa: CAISEGSGMTGSETQYF; cdr3_nt: TGTGCCATCAGTGAAGGGTCGGGGATGACGGGTTCGGAGACCCAGTACTTC
j_call: TRBJ1-1; d_call: .; v_call: TRBV6-1; clone_size: .; cdr3_aa: CASTRHGRTEAFF; cdr3_nt: TGTGCCAGCACCCGACACGGGCGGACTGAAGCTTTCTTT
j_call: TRBJ2-2; d_call: .; v_call: TRBV7-2; clone_size: .; cdr3_aa: CASSLEGTRTGELFF; cdr3_nt: TGTGCCAGCAGCTTAGAGGGGACTCGCACCGGGGAGCTGTTTTTT
j_call: TRBJ2-1; d_call: .; v_call: TRBV3-1; clone_size: many; cdr3_aa: CASSQEGVYNEQFF; cdr3_nt: TGTGCCAGCAGCCAAGAAGGTGTCTACAATGAGCAGTTCTTC